This record looks at one T cell receptor beta chain sequence and its context. No antigen is known for it. The data were obtained in a study of T cell responses to AZD1222 COVID-19 vaccine. The CDR3 is 14 residues long. Trimming took 7 bases from V and 1 from J; bases not matched to a gene: 6. CDR1 and CDR2 from the germline V gene are SNHLY and FYNNEI. Whole-study results and caveats: Without day 14 samples, only post-peak T cell repertoires were studied. Unmutated variant regions are reportedly the target of nearly half of TCRs that are spike-specific. Researchers report vaccine-associated CD4 TCRs spanning spike, with dominance at 160-218 and 743-854. The donors showed a predominance of white British ancestry and of females, with possible underestimation of clonal diversity.

Produced via immunoSEQ multiplex PCR; TCRdb's table is partial and in-frame only. The data hold 110,000 to 150,000 clones, with 80% to 90% observed a single time. This chain joins TRBV2 and TRBJ2-7; 8 bases align to TRBD1. The receptor's source is an adult in good health. The specimen was peripheral blood, collected on day 0 of AZD1222 vaccination. The DNA of the CDR3 is TGTGCCAGCAACCTGGGACAGGAGTCCTACGAGCAGTACTTC. Translation gives CASNLGQESYEQYF.